The 18 T cell receptor beta chains below all came from one sample that was sequenced in a study of T cell responses to AZD1222 COVID-19 vaccine. The table came from immunoSEQ multiplex PCR; TCRdb's copy has only in-frame clones and leaves some out. The data contain 150,000 to 160,000 clones, roughly nine tenths of them seen just once; the ten biggest clones take up 5.5%. Specimen: peripheral blood, collected on day 0 of MenACWY control vaccination. These receptors came from an adult in good health.

CDR3 residues: CASSPRQGANQPQHF. In DNA form, the CDR3 reads TGTGCCAGCTCACCTCGACAGGGGGCGAATCAGCCCCAGCATTTT. The J gene is TRBJ1-5, the V gene TRBV18; 10 bases agree with TRBD1. Germline CDR1 and CDR2: KGHSH and LQKENI. Losses at the gene ends were 3 bases for V and 4 bases for J; bases not matched to a gene: 3. This CDR3 comprises 15 residues.

This clone was seen only a few times. The rearrangement uses TRBV7-2 and TRBJ1-3, with no clear D. The CDR3 is made up of 15 amino acids. CDR1 and CDR2 (germline): SGHTA, FQGNSA. V was cut by 5 bases and J by 0 bases, with 11 bases left in between. This chain's CDR3 is CASSKSPNSGNTIYF. DNA for the CDR3: TGTGCCAGCAGCAAAAGCCCAAACTCTGGAAACACCATATATTTT. The variable domain in full, with the rest retrieved from reference TRBV7-2 and TRBJ1-3, is GAGVSQSPSNKVTEKGKDVELRCDPISGHTALYWYRQSLGQGLEFLIYFQGNSAPDKSGLPSDRFSAERTGGSVSTLTIQRTQQEDSAVYLCASSKSPNSGNTIYFGEGSWLTVV.

The chain combines TRBV27 with TRBJ1-2, with D perhaps TRBD1 (6 bases). This CDR3 is built from 18 residues. Germline V gene lookup returns CDR1 MNHEY and CDR2 SMNVEV (reference sequence). Trimming took 5 bases from V and 5 from J, leaving 27 bases between them. The CDR3 region has the DNA TGTGCCAGCAGTGAAGAAGGGAAAGGATCCGCAGGGGCTTATGGCTACACCTTC. Translated, it gives CASSEEGKGSAGAYGYTF.

The chain couples TRBV19 to TRBJ2-3; 7 positions agree with TRBD2. V was clipped by 9 bases and J by 0 bases; unmatched bases: 6. This CDR3 contains 14 residues. Germline V gene sequence: CDR1 LNHDA, CDR2 SQIVND (reference sequence). The CDR3 loop is CASAGTISTDTQYF. The CDR3 DNA follows: TGTGCCAGCGCCGGGACTATTAGCACAGATACGCAGTATTTT.

This clone has a single count. The V gene is TRBV5-1, the J gene TRBJ2-7; possibly TRBD1 for D (6 bases). CDR1 and CDR2 (germline): SGHRS, YFSETQ. Trimming cost V 0 bases and J 2 bases, with 9 bases left between them. CDR3 length: 14 amino acids. The DNA for the CDR3 is TGCGCCAGCAGCTTGGATGGGGGCCCCTACGAGCAGTACGTC. Translated: CASSLDGGPYEQYV.

The gene calls are TRBV27 and TRBJ2-1; 7 nucleotides align to TRBD2. J lost 15 bases, V lost 4 bases, and 9 bases had no gene match. The CDR3 covers 12 residues. Per the germline V gene, CDR1 is MNHEY and CDR2 is SMNVEV (reference sequence). DNA for the CDR3: TGTGCCAGCAGTTACCGGGGAGGGGTGTGGTTCTTC. This encodes CASSYRGGVWFF.

This sequence joins TRBV27 and TRBJ2-3, with D uncertain. This CDR3 contains 14 residues. CDR1 is MNHEY, CDR2 SMNVEV, per germline (reference sequence). Deletions cut 5 bases from V and 6 bases from J, with 15 bases between. For the CDR3, the DNA is TGTGCCAGCAGTATTATTACGGGCGGCGATACGCAGTATTTT. Amino acid sequence: CASSIITGGDTQYF.

The V gene is TRBV25-1, the J gene TRBJ2-5; the D gene is possibly TRBD1 (7 bases). Trimming pared 7 bases from V and 11 bases from J, leaving 20 bases between. CDR3 length: 13 amino acids. Per the germline V gene, CDR1 is MGHDK and CDR2 is SYGVNS. The DNA of the CDR3 is TGTGCCAGCAAGGGGGCAGGGGGGAGTCGGCAGTACTTC. Its protein is CASKGAGGSRQYF.

J is TRBJ2-7 and V is TRBV6-5; 9 nucleotides line up with TRBD1. Trimming took 6 bases from V and 3 from J; bases not matched to a gene: 3. This CDR3 is built from 13 residues. Germline loops: CDR1 MNHEY, CDR2 SVGAGI. CDR3 DNA: TGTGCCAGCAGAAGACAGGGGGGCTACGAGCAGTACTTC. Its translation: CASRRQGGYEQYF.

V gene TRBV2 combines with J gene TRBJ2-3; D gene uncertain. CDR1 SNHLY and CDR2 FYNNEI come from the germline V gene. The CDR3 spans 15 residues. V gave up 4 bases and J gave up 2 bases, with 13 bases separating them. The CDR3: CASSGAHTSTDTQYF. DNA for the CDR3: TGTGCCAGCAGTGGAGCCCACACATCCACAGATACGCAGTATTTT.

The CDR3 sequence is CASSLRGGPQQTQYF. CDR3 DNA sequence: TGTGCCAGCAGTTTAAGGGGAGGGCCGCAACAGACCCAGTACTTC. The chain has TRBV28 and TRBJ2-5; 7 nucleotides align to TRBD2. V dropped 2 bases and J dropped 6; count of bases not matched to a gene: 9. CDR3 length equals 15 residues. In germline, CDR1 is MDHEN, CDR2 SYDVKM.

The chain carries TRBV6-5 and TRBJ2-5; weak D call: TRBD2 (5 bases). This CDR3 spans 13 amino acids. Trimming pared 4 bases from V and 5 bases from J, leaving 11 bases between. Germline loops: CDR1 MNHEY, CDR2 SVGAGI. The DNA of the CDR3 is TGTGCCAGCAGTTGGCGCCCGGGGGAGACCCAGTACTTC. Translating it yields CASSWRPGETQYF.

On this clone itself: The junction and the germline gene differ at one end; a read error may be behind it. The gene calls are TRBV6-5 and TRBJ2-1; 9 nucleotides agree with TRBD2. The germline gives CDR1 MNHEY, CDR2 SVGAGI. This CDR3 comprises 11 residues. The CDR3 DNA sequence: TGTGCCAGCACCTTTGCGGGAGGGGTCCTCTTC. This codes for CASTFAGGVLF.

The rearrangement links TRBV5-1 to TRBJ2-1; possible D gene TRBD2, 6 bases. The CDR3 has 15 residues. The V gene's germline CDR1 is SGHRS and CDR2 YFSETQ. V was shortened by 1 base and J by 3 bases, with 11 bases between the two germline ends. Here the CDR3 reads CASSLTSRDYNEQFF. Written as DNA, the CDR3 is TGCGCCAGCAGCTTGACTAGCCGAGACTACAATGAGCAGTTCTTC.

The chain links TRBV24-1 to TRBJ1-2, with 7 bases identical to TRBD1. The V gene end was trimmed by 3 bases and the J gene end by 8 bases; junction bases not matched to a gene: 8. The length of the CDR3 is 14 residues. The germline CDR1 and CDR2 sequences are KGHDR and SFDVKD. CDR3: CATSDTTTGHGYTF. The CDR3, as DNA: TGTGCCACCAGTGATACCACGACAGGGCACGGCTACACCTTC.

The V call is TRBV4-1, the J call TRBJ1-1; 7 bases fit TRBD1. This CDR3 is built from 16 residues. The trim removed 4 bases at V and 0 bases at J, leaving 8 bases unmatched. Germline V CDR1 and CDR2: MGHRA, YSYEKL. DNA for the CDR3: TGCGCCAGCAGCCTACCAGGGGGAAATGTGAACACTGAAGCTTTCTTT. Encoded protein: CASSLPGGNVNTEAFF.

The chain joins TRBV7-2 to TRBJ1-5; no reliable D call. The germline V and J ends were trimmed by 0 bases and 3 bases, with 9 bases remaining between them. The CDR3 has 15 amino acids. In germline, CDR1 is SGHTA, CDR2 FQGNSA. The CDR3 spells CASSLAAGFNQPQHF. CDR3 DNA: TGTGCCAGCAGCTTAGCGGCAGGTTTCAATCAGCCCCAGCATTTT.

V gene TRBV7-8 combines with J gene TRBJ1-6; D unclear. This CDR3 is 13 amino acids long. Trimming removed 6 bases at V and 6 bases at J, with 9 bases between. Germline lookup yields CDR1 SGHVS and CDR2 FQNEAQ. The CDR3 nucleotides are TGTGCCAGCAGATCCATGATTAATTCACCCCTCCACTTT. Its protein is CASRSMINSPLHF. Full variable domain (outside the CDR3, taken from reference TRBV7-8 and TRBJ1-6): GAGVSQSPRYKVAKRGQDVALRCDPISGHVSLFWYQQALGQGPEFLTYFQNEAQLDKSGLPSDRFFAERPEGSVSTLKIQRTQQEDSAVYLCASRSMINSPLHFGNGTRLTVT.